This T cell receptor beta chain came from a study of blood T cell repertoires in COVID-19 (dated by TCRdb to the early 2020s). Study-level background: The collaborator samples originated in the United States, Italy and Spain and spanned the acute and convalescent phases of COVID-19. The material from the prospective study consisted of cDNA or gDNA derived from T cells, B-cell-depleted T cells, or PBMCs. Subjects who had been exposed to COVID-19, were actively infected with it, or had recovered from it provided the deeply sampled blood TCRbeta repertoires that made up the dataset. The repertoires were released in a freely available public database intended as a resource for research on the immune response to SARS-CoV-2. Samples came from the ongoing ImmuneRACE study (first 160 participants) plus 1,254 subjects from 6 global collaborators. Nearly every sample came with metadata listing a de-identified subject ID, COVID-19 status, age in years and sex. HLA class I and class II types, where available, came from metadata supplied by the sample provider rather than from assay-based typing. Study-level results and caveats: How much clinical and demographic metadata was included differed by source and by participant, and the metadata was provided uncurated.

The V and J ends are trimmed by 5 bases and 5 bases, leaving 15 bases between them. CDR1 and CDR2 were assigned from the germline V gene as MNHEY and SVGAGI. The cysteine opens and the phenylalanine closes a CDR3 of 15 amino acids. The kept DNA is CDR3 alone, 45 bases in frame from the first base. Participants in the prospective study were enrolled through a virtual design, were aged roughly 18 to 90 years, and lived in roughly 24 United States geographic areas. To assign participants to cohorts, the prospective study relied on clinical history that participants themselves reported in a screening survey and a study questionnaire. Exposed participants were defined as having been in contact with someone with a PCR-confirmed or clinician-diagnosed COVID-19 case within 2 weeks of study entry. Mobile phlebotomists in the prospective study collected whole blood, serum and a nasopharyngeal or oropharyngeal swab from every participant. Additional blood draws and questionnaires over an approximately 2-month period could optionally be provided by prospective study participants. Before DNA extraction, prospective study blood samples were shipped either frozen or at room temperature.

The immunoSEQ Assay, a bias-controlled multiplex PCR, was used to amplify TCRbeta CDR3 regions from genomic DNA. Processing in the source paper ran as follows. Nucleated cell counts per sample were estimated from amplification of reference gene primers within the assay. To quantify the absolute abundance of each unique TCRbeta CDR3 rearrangement, sequence reads were collapsed and filtered. For each sample, productive Simpson clonality was calculated as the square root of Simpson's diversity index across productive rearrangements. The clones in this table, taken by TCRdb from immuneACCESS, are in-frame only. Not every clone is retained; where verified, under half of the shortfall comes from an unresolved V gene, and the cause of the rest is unknown. Clonal size and the V and J genes are those of that table, whereas D and trimming came from the DNA. This sample has around 240,000 clones in its table, and over 80% of those were observed once. Of the sample, 0.87% is held by the ten largest clones.

On this clone itself: This clone's antigen is unknown. No quality values exist for individual bases; no much larger clone is one base distant.

This sequence was found in a man aged 50-60 years who had been exposed to COVID-19. The specimen sequenced was PBMCs or T cells enriched from blood (not recorded which). The chain was built from TRBV6-5 and TRBJ1-4; TRBD1 is possibly the D segment (5 matching bases). CDR3 region: CASSNDRLTNEKLFF. The DNA sequence is given as TGTGCCAGCAGTAACGACAGACTCACAAATGAAAAACTGTTTTTT.